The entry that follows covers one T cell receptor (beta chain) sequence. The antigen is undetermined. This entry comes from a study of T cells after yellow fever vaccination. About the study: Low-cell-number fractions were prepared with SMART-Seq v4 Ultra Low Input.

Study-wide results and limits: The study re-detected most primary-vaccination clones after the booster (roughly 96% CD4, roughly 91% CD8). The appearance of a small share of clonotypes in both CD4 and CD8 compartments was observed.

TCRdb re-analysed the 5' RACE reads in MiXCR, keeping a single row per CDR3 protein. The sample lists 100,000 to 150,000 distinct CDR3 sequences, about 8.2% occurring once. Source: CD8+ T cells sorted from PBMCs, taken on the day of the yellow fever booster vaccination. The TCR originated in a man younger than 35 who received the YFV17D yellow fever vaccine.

This CDR3 reads CATSDPSGGMAGELFF. CDR3 in DNA: TGTGCCACCAGTGATCCCAGCGGGGGGATGGCCGGGGAGCTGTTTTTT. The rearrangement uses TRBV24-1 and TRBJ2-2; 9 nucleotides line up with TRBD2. Germline lookup yields CDR1 KGHDR and CDR2 SFDVKD. This CDR3 is built from 16 residues. J lost 6 bases, V lost 3 bases, and 7 bases had no gene match.